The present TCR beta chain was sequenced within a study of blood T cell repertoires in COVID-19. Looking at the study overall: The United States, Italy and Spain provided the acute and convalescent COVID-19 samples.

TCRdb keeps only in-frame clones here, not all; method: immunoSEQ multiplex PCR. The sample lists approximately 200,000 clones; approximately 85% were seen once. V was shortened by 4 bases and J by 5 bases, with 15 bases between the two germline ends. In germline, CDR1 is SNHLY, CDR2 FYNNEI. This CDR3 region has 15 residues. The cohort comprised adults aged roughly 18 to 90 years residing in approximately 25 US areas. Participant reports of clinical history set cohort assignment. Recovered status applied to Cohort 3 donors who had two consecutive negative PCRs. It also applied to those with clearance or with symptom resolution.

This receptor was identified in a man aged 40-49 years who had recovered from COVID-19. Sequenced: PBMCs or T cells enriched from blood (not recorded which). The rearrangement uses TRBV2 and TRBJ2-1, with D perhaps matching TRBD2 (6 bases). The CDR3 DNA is TGTGCCAGCAGTGCTGACTTGACGGGAGACAATGAGCAGTTCTTC. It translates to CASSADLTGDNEQFF.